This entry describes one T cell receptor beta chain. Clones were read by immunoSEQ multiplex PCR, and TCRdb kept only the in-frame ones, dropping some. The table shows roughly 180,000 clones, with 91% occurring only once. These data originate in a study of control samples from healthy donors and cancer patients. This TCR came from a woman aged 35 to 49 in good health. Sequencing was performed on blood.

The CDR3 bases are TGTGCCAGTAGTATTACTCAGGGAGGCGATCAGCCCCAGCATTTT. It translates to CASSITQGGDQPQHF. This rearrangement joins TRBV19 to TRBJ1-5, with D perhaps TRBD1 (5 bases). V lost 3 bases, J lost 5 bases, and 14 bases lay in between. The CDR3 sequence is 15 residues long. Germline V gene data show CDR1 as LNHDA and CDR2 as SQIVND (reference sequence). The full variable domain, completed using reference TRBV19 and TRBJ1-5, is DGGITQSPKYLFRKEGQNVTLSCEQNLNHDAMYWYRQDPGQGLRLIYYSQIVNDFQKGDIAEGYSVSREKKESFPLTVTSAQKNPTAFYLCASSITQGGDQPQHFGDGTRLSIL.